These 10 T cell receptor beta chains originate from one sample sequenced in a study of blood T cell repertoires in COVID-19. Sequencing was performed with immunoSEQ multiplex PCR; in TCRdb, only in-frame clones are kept and a portion is missing. The sample shows around 160,000 clones, 84% of them seen only once. Input material: PBMCs or T cells enriched from blood (not recorded which). The receptors stem from a woman in her 50s who had been exposed to COVID-19.

The chain couples TRBV5-1 to TRBJ1-5; TRBD1 agrees at 8 bases. Germline-derived CDR1 and CDR2 are SGHRS and YFSETQ. Trimming removed 0 bases from V and 0 bases from J; junction bases left unmatched: 11. The CDR3 loop spans 19 amino acids. CDR3 nucleotides: TGCGCCAGCAGCTTGGGGTTAGTCGGGACAGGAGTTAGCAATCAGCCCCAGCATTTT. This translates into CASSLGLVGTGVSNQPQHF. Complete variable domain (other parts from reference TRBV5-1 and TRBJ1-5): KAGVTQTPRYLIKTRGQQVTLSCSPISGHRSVSWYQQTPGQGLQFLFEYFSETQRNKGNFPGRFSGRQFSNSRSEMNVSTLELGDSALYLCASSLGLVGTGVSNQPQHFGDGTRLSIL.

This chain connects TRBV7-8 to TRBJ2-7; perhaps TRBD2 as D (6 bases). Germline-derived CDR1 and CDR2 are SGHVS and FQNEAQ. Trimming took 4 bases from V and 1 from J, leaving 17 bases between them. CDR3 size: 16 residues. CDR3 loop: CASSSSGGYSSYEQYF. As DNA, the CDR3 is TGTGCCAGCAGCTCCTCCGGGGGATACTCTTCCTACGAGCAGTACTTC. Variable domain in full (rest from reference TRBV7-8 and TRBJ2-7): GAGVSQSPRYKVAKRGQDVALRCDPISGHVSLFWYQQALGQGPEFLTYFQNEAQLDKSGLPSDRFFAERPEGSVSTLKIQRTQQEDSAVYLCASSSSGGYSSYEQYFGPGTRLTVT.

For the CDR3, the DNA is TGCGCCAGCCGGACTAGCGGAGGGGGCTACGAGCAGTACTTC. Translation gives CASRTSGGGYEQYF. The V and J genes are TRBV10-2 and TRBJ2-7; 10 bases match TRBD2. The germline gives CDR1 WSHSY, CDR2 SAAADI. There are 14 residues in the CDR3. Unmatched junction bases numbered 7, after V lost 8 bases and J lost 3 bases.

The V and J genes are TRBV10-2 and TRBJ1-1, with D unresolved. The V and J ends lost 7 bases and 4 bases respectively, with 13 bases between them. This CDR3 is built from 13 residues. Germline CDR1 reads WSHSY; CDR2 reads SAAADI. CDR3 in amino acids: CASIPTRGTEAFF. CDR3 bases: TGCGCCAGCATCCCCACCCGGGGCACTGAAGCTTTCTTT.

The chain has TRBV7-9 and TRBJ1-1; D might be TRBD1 (5 bases). This CDR3 comprises 15 residues. The germline V gene has CDR1 SEHNR and CDR2 FQNEAQ (reference sequence). The V and J ends lost 0 bases and 1 base respectively, with 9 bases between them. CDR3 DNA: TGTGCCAGCAGCTTAGCTTCAGGGCCGAACACTGAAGCTTTCTTT. This codes for CASSLASGPNTEAFF.

The chain carries TRBV25-1 and TRBJ1-1, with 7 bases lining up with TRBD1. The CDR3 loop spans 14 amino acids. Per the germline V gene, CDR1 is MGHDK and CDR2 is SYGVNS. The V segment lost 3 bases and the J segment 3 bases; nucleotides outside the gene matches: 4. The CDR3 loop is CASSDARGYTEAFF. In DNA, the CDR3 is TGTGCCAGCAGTGATGCCAGGGGGTACACTGAAGCTTTCTTT.

CDR3 loop: CASSPTSMSAQYF. As DNA, the CDR3 is TGTGCCAGCAGCCCGACTAGCATGTCGGCCCAGTACTTC. The V and J genes are TRBV11-2 and TRBJ2-5; 7 nucleotides agree with TRBD2. Germline lookup yields CDR1 SGHAT and CDR2 FQNNGV. The CDR3 sequence is 13 residues long. V lost 5 bases, J lost 9 bases, and 9 bases stayed unmatched.

This chain connects TRBV19 to TRBJ2-2, with 7 bases lining up with TRBD1. The CDR3 runs 15 residues. The J segment lost 0 bases and the V segment lost 6 bases, leaving 4 bases of the junction unmatched. Germline V gene sequence: CDR1 LNHDA, CDR2 SQIVND (reference sequence). Here the CDR3 reads CASRKQGANTGELFF. Here the CDR3 DNA reads TGTGCCAGTAGAAAGCAGGGGGCGAACACCGGGGAGCTGTTTTTT.

V is TRBV2 and J is TRBJ2-1; 12 nucleotides agree with TRBD2. The J segment lost 9 bases and the V segment lost 7 bases, leaving 7 bases of the junction unmatched. The CDR3 consists of 14 residues. In germline, CDR1 is SNHLY, CDR2 FYNNEI. The CDR3 is CASTRTSGILEQFF. The CDR3 coding sequence is TGTGCCAGCACCCGGACTAGCGGGATTCTTGAGCAGTTCTTC.

This chain links TRBV27 with TRBJ1-1, with a tentative D call TRBD1 (5 bases). Germline assignment: CDR1 MNHEY and CDR2 SMNVEV (reference sequence). Trimming cost V 9 bases and J 6 bases, with 11 bases left between them. This CDR3 contains 11 residues. The DNA for the CDR3 is TGTGCCAGTGGGGGAGGACCTGAAGCTTTCTTT. This codes for CASGGGPEAFF.